This TCR beta chain was identified in a study of T cells in Graves' hyperthyroidism and ophthalmopathy. Points on this clonotype: What it binds is unknown.

General study points: Ophthalmopathy onset followed model prediction by a median around six months. Blood also showed most of the thyroid clonotypes that were expanded above 0.001.

Researchers amplified the TCR beta CDR3 regions from RNA transcripts. First-round RT-PCR targeting the TCR CDR3 was performed with the HTBI primer set. MiXCR was run by TCRdb on the multiplex PCR reads, yielding one entry per CDR3 protein. Counted here are 700,000 or so distinct CDR3 sequences, more than 14% occurring once; the ten biggest clones make up roughly an eighth. Clinical symptoms, serum thyroxine and TRAb, thyroid ultrasound and orbital computed tomography were used for the diagnoses. The CDR3 contains 14 residues. Germline V gene data show CDR1 as KGHDR and CDR2 as SFDVKD. The V end lost 5 bases, the J end lost 3 bases, and 13 bases lay between the germline ends.

Sequencing was performed on blood. The origin of this receptor is a woman between 45 and 60 years old with Graves' ophthalmopathy. The chain combines TRBV24-1 with TRBJ2-7; D may be TRBD2 (6 bases). CDR3 residues: CATSGSSVRYEQYF. As DNA, the CDR3 is TGTGCCACCAGTGGGTCTAGCGTTCGCTACGAGCAGTACTTC.